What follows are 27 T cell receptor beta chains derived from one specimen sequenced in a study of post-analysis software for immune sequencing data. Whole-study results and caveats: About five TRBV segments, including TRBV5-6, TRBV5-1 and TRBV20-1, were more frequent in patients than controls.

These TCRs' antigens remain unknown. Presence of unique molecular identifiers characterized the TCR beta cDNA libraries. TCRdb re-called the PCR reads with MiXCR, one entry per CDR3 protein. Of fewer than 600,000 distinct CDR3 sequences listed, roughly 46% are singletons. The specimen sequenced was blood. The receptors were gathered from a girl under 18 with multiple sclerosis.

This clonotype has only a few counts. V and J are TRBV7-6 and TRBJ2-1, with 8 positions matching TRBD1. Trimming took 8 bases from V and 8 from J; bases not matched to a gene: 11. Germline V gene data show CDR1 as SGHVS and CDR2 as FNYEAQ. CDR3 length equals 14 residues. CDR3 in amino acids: CASGRDRNLDEQFF. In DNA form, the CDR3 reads TGTGCCAGCGGCCGGGACAGGAACTTGGATGAGCAGTTCTTC.

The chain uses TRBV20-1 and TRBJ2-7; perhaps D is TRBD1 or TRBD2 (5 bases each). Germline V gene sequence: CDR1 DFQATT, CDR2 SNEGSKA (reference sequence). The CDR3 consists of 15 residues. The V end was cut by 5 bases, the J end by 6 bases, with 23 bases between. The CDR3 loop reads CSAGGRTPGIGEQYF. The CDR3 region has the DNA TGCAGTGCTGGGGGTAGGACCCCCGGGATCGGCGAGCAGTACTTC.

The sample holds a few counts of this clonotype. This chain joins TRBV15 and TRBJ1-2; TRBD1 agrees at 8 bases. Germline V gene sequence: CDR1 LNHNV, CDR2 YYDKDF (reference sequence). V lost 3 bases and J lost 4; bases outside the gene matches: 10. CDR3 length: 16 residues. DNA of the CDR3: TGTGCCACCAGCAGTCGAAGGGACAGGAACCTCTATGGCTACACCTTC. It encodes CATSSRRDRNLYGYTF.

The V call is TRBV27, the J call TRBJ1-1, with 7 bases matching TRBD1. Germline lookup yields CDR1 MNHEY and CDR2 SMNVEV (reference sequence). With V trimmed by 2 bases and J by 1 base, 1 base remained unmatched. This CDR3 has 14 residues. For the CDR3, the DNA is TGTGCCAGCAGTTTAAAGGGGGCGAACACTGAAGCTTTCTTT. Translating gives CASSLKGANTEAFF.

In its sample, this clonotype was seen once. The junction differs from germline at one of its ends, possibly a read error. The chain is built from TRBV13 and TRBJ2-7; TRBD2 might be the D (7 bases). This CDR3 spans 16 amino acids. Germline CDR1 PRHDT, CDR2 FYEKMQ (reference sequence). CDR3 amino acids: CANSGVVDSERYEQYF. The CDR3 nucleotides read TGTGCCAACAGCGGGGTCGTGGACAGCGAGAGGTACGAGCAGTACTTC.

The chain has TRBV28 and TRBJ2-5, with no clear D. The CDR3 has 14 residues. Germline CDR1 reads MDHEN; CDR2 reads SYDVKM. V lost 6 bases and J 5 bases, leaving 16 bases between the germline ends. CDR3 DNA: TGTGCCAGCAGCCTGATGAGCGTGTCGGAGACCCAGTACTTC. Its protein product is CASSLMSVSETQYF.

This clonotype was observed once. The CDR3 DNA is TGTGCCAGCAGTTTAGGGGTGAAGGGGGATCAGCCCCAGCATTTT. It is translated as CASSLGVKGDQPQHF. This rearrangement joins TRBV28 to TRBJ1-5; weak D call: TRBD1 (6 bases). The germline V and J ends were trimmed by 2 bases and 5 bases, with 13 bases remaining between them. The CDR3 has 15 amino acids. CDR1 and CDR2 from the germline V gene are MDHEN and SYDVKM.

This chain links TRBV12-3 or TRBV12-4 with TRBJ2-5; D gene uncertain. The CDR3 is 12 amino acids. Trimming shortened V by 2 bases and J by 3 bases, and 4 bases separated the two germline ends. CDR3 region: CASSLYEETQYF. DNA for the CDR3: TGTGCCAGCAGTTTATACGAAGAGACCCAGTACTTC.

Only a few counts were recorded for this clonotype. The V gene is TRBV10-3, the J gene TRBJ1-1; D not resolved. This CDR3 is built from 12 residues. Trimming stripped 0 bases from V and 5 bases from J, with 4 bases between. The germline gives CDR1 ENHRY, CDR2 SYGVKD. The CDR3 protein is CAISESITEAFF. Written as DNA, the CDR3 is TGTGCCATCAGTGAGTCGATTACTGAAGCTTTCTTT.

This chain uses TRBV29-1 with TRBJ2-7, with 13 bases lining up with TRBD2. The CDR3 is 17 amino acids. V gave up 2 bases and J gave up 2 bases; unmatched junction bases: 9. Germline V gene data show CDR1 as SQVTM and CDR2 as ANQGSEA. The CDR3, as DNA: TGCAGCGTTGAATCCGGGGCCGGGACTAGCGGGACCTACGAGCAGTACTTC. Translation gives CSVESGAGTSGTYEQYF.

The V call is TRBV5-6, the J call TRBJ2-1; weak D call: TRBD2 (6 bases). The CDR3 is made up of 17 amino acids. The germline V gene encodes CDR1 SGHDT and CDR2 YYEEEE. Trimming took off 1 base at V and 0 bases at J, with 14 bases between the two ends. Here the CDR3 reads CASSLRLAFSSYNEQFF. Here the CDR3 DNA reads TGTGCCAGCAGCTTGAGGCTAGCGTTCAGCTCCTACAATGAGCAGTTCTTC.

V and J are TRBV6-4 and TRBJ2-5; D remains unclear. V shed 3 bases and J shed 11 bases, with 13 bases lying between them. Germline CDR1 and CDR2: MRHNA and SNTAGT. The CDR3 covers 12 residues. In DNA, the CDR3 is TGTGCCAGCAGTGAAGGAGCGAGTGAGCAGTACTTC. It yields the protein CASSEGASEQYF.

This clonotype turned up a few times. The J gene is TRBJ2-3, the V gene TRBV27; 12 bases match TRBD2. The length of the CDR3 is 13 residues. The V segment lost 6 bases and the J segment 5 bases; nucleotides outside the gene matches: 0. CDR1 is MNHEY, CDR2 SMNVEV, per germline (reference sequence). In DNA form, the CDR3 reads TGTGCCAGCAGGACTAGCGGGAGAGATACGCAGTATTTT. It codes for CASRTSGRDTQYF.

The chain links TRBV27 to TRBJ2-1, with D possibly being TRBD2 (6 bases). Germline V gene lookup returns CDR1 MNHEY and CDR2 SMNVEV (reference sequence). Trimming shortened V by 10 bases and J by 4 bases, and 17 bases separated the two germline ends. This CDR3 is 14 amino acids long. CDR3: CATGTAGTYNEQFF. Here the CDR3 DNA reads TGTGCCACCGGAACGGCGGGAACTTACAATGAGCAGTTCTTC.

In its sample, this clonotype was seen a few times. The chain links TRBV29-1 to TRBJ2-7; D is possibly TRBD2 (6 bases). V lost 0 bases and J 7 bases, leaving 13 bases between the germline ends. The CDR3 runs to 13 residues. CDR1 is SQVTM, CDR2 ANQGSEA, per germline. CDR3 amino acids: CSVEERRGWEQYF. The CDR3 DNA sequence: TGCAGCGTTGAAGAGCGGCGGGGTTGGGAGCAGTACTTC.

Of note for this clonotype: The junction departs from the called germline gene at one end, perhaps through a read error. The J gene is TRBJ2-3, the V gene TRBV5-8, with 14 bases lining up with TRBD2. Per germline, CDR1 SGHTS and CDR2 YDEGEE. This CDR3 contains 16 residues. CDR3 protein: CARSRGLAGDTDTQYF. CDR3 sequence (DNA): TGTGCCCGCAGCCGGGGACTAGCGGGAGACACAGATACGCAGTATTTT.

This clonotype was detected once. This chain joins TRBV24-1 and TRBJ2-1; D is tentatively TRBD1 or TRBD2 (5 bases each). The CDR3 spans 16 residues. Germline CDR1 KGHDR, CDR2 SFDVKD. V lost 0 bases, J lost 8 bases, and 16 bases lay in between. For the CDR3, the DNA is TGTGCCACCAGTGATTTGCGTAGGGGAGCTTGGGATGAGCAGTTCTTC. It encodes CATSDLRRGAWDEQFF.

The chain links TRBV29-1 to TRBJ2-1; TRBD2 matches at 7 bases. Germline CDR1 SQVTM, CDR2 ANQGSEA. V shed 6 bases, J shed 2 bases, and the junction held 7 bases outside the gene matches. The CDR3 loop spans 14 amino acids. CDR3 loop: CSVSSGATYNEQFF. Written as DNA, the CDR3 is TGCAGCGTCTCCAGCGGGGCGACCTACAATGAGCAGTTCTTC.

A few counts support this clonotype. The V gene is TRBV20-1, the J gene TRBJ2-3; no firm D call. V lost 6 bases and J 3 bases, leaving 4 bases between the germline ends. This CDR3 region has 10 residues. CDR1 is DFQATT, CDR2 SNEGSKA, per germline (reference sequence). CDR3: CSAHTDTQYF. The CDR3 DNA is TGCAGTGCGCATACAGATACGCAGTATTTT.

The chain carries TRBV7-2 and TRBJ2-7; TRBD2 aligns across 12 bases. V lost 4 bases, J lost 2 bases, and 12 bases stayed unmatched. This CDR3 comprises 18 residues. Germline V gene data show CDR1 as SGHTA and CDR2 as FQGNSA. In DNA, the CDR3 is TGTGCCAGCAGCTACCCACCGTCTAGCGGGAGGGTTACCTACGAGCAGTACTTC. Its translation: CASSYPPSSGRVTYEQYF.

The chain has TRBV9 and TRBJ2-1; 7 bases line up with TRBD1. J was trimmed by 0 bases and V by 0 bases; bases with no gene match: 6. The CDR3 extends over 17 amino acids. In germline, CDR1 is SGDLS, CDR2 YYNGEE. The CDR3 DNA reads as TGTGCCAGCAGCGTAGAGACAGGGTCCAGCTCCTACAATGAGCAGTTCTTC. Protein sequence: CASSVETGSSSYNEQFF.

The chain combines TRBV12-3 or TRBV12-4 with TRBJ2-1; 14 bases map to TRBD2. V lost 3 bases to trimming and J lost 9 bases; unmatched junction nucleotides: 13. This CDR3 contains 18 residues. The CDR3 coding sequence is TGTGCCAGCAGTTTGGGGGACAAGGGACTAGCGGGAGACGGTGAGCAGTTCTTC. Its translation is CASSLGDKGLAGDGEQFF.

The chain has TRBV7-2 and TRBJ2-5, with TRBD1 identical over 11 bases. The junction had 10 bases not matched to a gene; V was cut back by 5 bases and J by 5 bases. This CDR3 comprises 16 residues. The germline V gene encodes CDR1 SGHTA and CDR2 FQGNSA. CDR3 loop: CASSGRTGGIGETQYF. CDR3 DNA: TGTGCCAGCAGCGGTCGGACAGGGGGCATTGGGGAGACCCAGTACTTC.

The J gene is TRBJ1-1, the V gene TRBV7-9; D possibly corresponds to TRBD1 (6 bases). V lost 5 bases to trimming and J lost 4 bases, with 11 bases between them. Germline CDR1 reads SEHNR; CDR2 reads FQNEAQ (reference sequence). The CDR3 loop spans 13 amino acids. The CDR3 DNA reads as TGTGCCAGCAGCCCGGGACAACTCACTGAAGCTTTCTTT. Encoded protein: CASSPGQLTEAFF.

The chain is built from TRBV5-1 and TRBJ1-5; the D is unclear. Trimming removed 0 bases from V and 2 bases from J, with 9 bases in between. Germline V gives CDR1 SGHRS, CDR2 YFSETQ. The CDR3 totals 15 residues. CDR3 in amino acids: CASSLGPDGNQPQHF. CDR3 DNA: TGCGCCAGCAGCTTGGGTCCGGATGGCAATCAGCCCCAGCATTTT.

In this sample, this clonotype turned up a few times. CDR3 sequence: CASSLSLSPLYEQYF. In DNA, the CDR3 is TGTGCCAGCAGCTTAAGTTTGTCCCCGCTCTACGAGCAGTACTTC. The chain is built from TRBV5-5 and TRBJ2-7; unclear D gene. From germline, CDR1 is SGHKS and CDR2 YYEKEE (reference sequence). V dropped 2 bases and J dropped 3 bases, with 15 bases sitting between them. There are 15 residues in the CDR3.

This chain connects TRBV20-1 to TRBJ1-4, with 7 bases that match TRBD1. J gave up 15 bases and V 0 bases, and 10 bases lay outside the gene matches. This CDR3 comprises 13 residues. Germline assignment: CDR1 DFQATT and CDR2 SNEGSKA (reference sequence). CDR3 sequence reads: CSARELDRRRMFF. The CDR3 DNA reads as TGCAGTGCTAGAGAATTGGACAGGCGGCGTATGTTTTTT.